Listed here are 5 T cell receptor beta chains from one sample, sequenced in a study of blood T cell repertoires in COVID-19. Produced via immunoSEQ multiplex PCR; TCRdb's table is partial and in-frame only. The sample comprises 150,000 to 200,000 clones, under 85% of which are singletons, and roughly 1.1% rests with the top ten. The sequencing input was peripheral blood. These receptors originate from a man between 60 and 75 years old who had recovered from COVID-19.

The rearrangement uses TRBV6-4 and TRBJ1-6, with D possibly TRBD1 on 5 matching bases. Germline values: CDR1 MRHNA, CDR2 SNTAGT. The CDR3 totals 13 residues. V was pared by 6 bases and J by 8 bases, with 11 bases between. The CDR3 DNA reads TGTGCCAGCAGGACAGATGAATATTCACCCCTCCACTTT. This sequence encodes CASRTDEYSPLHF.

The chain combines TRBV6-2 or TRBV6-3 with TRBJ2-1, with 7 bases matching TRBD2. J was trimmed by 2 bases and V by 5 bases; bases with no gene match: 3. The CDR3 loop spans 14 amino acids. From germline, CDR1 is MNHEY and CDR2 SVGEGT. The CDR3 here is CASSIRGAYNEQFF. The CDR3 region has the DNA TGTGCCAGCAGTATCCGGGGGGCCTACAATGAGCAGTTCTTC.

The chain uses TRBV6-2 or TRBV6-3 and TRBJ2-5; possibly TRBD2 for D (5 bases). The germline CDR1 and CDR2 sequences are MNHEY and SVGEGT. This CDR3 contains 14 residues. V shed 2 bases and J shed 1 base, with 8 bases lying between them. CDR3 sequence (DNA): TGTGCCAGCAGTTACGGACTCTCCCAAGAGACCCAGTACTTC. It is translated as CASSYGLSQETQYF.

The chain joins TRBV15 to TRBJ2-5; D is perhaps TRBD1 (6 bases). Looked up from germline, CDR1 is LNHNV and CDR2 is YYDKDF (reference sequence). Trimming left V 0 bases short and J 12 bases short, with 11 bases between. This CDR3 is 12 amino acids long. The CDR3 loop reads CATSRDEGVKYF. The CDR3 DNA follows: TGTGCCACCAGCAGAGATGAGGGGGTCAAGTACTTC.

V and J are TRBV9 and TRBJ2-3; TRBD2 agrees at 9 bases. The CDR3 consists of 17 residues. Germline loops: CDR1 SGDLS, CDR2 YYNGEE. V shed 1 base and J 1 base; nucleotides not matched to a gene: 7. CDR3 nucleotide sequence: TGTGCCAGCAGCGTATCCGCGGGGGGGCTACGCACAGATACGCAGTATTTT. This translates into CASSVSAGGLRTDTQYF.